These 10 T cell receptor beta chains were sequenced from one sample in a study of CD8 T cells in cerebrospinal fluid in Alzheimer's disease. TCRdb re-analyzed the 10x single-cell sequencing reads; it lists each CDR3 protein once, without DNA. Its clone listing holds over a thousand distinct CDR3 sequences. Source material: cerebrospinal fluid. The source is a human donor in good health.

Frequency places this clonotype as medium-sized. CDR3 region: CASSLGNNSPLHF. V and J are TRBV5-1 and TRBJ1-6. In germline, CDR1 is SGHRS, CDR2 YFSETQ. The CDR3 has 13 amino acids.

This clonotype is medium-sized by frequency. The chain uses TRBV4-2 and TRBJ2-1; checking the TCRdb D call of TRBD2 is not possible without DNA. The CDR3 contains 16 residues. Germline V CDR1 and CDR2: LGHNA, YNFKEQ. CDR3 region: CASSQAVGGGYNEQFF.

This clonotype is deemed medium-sized by its frequency. The chain uses TRBV20-1 and TRBJ2-3; the D call of TRBD2 rests on TCRdb alone, since no DNA is present to check it. CDR1 DFQATT and CDR2 SNEGSKA come from the germline V gene (reference sequence). The CDR3 has 20 amino acids. CDR3: CSARDLLGLAGGPGTDTQYF.

This clonotype is deemed medium-sized (0.01 to 0.1%) by its frequency. J is TRBJ1-6 and V is TRBV7-2. Germline lookup yields CDR1 SGHTA and CDR2 FQGNSA. This CDR3 spans 15 amino acids. CDR3 sequence reads: CASSPRVDQSSPLHF.

In terms of frequency, this clonotype is medium-sized. The chain recombines TRBV5-4 with TRBJ2-5. The CDR3 is made up of 17 amino acids. Germline V gene lookup returns CDR1 SGHNT and CDR2 YYREEE (reference sequence). CDR3: CASSLAGSGFLQETQYF.

This clonotype is identified as large from frequency. The chain is built from TRBV6-2 or TRBV6-3 and TRBJ2-7; TCRdb picks TRBD1, but there is no DNA to check that call. The CDR3 totals 17 residues. Per germline, CDR1 MNHEY and CDR2 SVGEGT. CDR3 residues: CASSYSEKGASSYEQYF.

The chain links TRBV20-1 to TRBJ2-7. CDR3 length: 13 amino acids. Germline V gives CDR1 DFQATT, CDR2 SNEGSKA (reference sequence). This chain's CDR3 is CSASKPRTYEQYF.

The CDR3 loop reads CASSSTGEDSPLHF. This chain connects TRBV7-9 to TRBJ1-6; TCRdb proposes TRBD1, but this gene call is untestable without DNA. The CDR3 spans 14 residues. In germline, CDR1 is SEHNR, CDR2 FQNEAQ (reference sequence). Full variable domain (remainder filled in from reference TRBV7-9 and TRBJ1-6): DTGVSQNPRHKITKRGQNVTFRCDPISEHNRLYWYRQTLGQGPEFLTYFQNEAQLEKSRLLSDRFSAERPKGSFSTLEIQRTEQGDSAMYLCASSSTGEDSPLHFGNGTRLTVT.

The rearrangement joins TRBV6-2 or TRBV6-3 to TRBJ2-7; TCRdb's D call of TRBD2 is untestable without DNA. The CDR3 length is 18 residues. Looked up from germline, CDR1 is MNHEY and CDR2 is SVGEGT. The CDR3 sequence is CASSYSEKGASASYEQYF.

This clonotype is labeled medium-sized based on frequency. The chain recombines TRBV10-3 with TRBJ2-7. This CDR3 spans 14 amino acids. Germline assignment: CDR1 ENHRY and CDR2 SYGVKD. The CDR3 sequence: CAISESVTTYEQYF.